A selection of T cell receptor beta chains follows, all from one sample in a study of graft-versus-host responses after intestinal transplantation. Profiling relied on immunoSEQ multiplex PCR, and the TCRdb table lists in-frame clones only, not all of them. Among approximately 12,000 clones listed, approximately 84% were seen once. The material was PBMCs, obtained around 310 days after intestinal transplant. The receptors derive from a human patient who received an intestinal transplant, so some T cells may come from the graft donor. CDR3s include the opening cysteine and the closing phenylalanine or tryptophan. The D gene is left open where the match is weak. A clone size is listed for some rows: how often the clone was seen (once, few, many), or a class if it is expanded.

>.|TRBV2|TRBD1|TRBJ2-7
CASRPGGGYEQYF
TGTGCCAGCAGGCCAGGGGGCGGCTACGAGCAGTACTTC
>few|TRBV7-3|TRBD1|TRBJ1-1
CASSLTLQGTAFF
TGTGCCAGCAGCTTAACCCTACAGGGGACAGCTTTCTTT
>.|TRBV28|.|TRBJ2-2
CASSNPDRIAGELFF
TGTGCCAGCAGTAATCCTGACAGGATCGCCGGGGAGCTGTTTTTT
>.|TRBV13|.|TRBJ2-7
CASSLVAASSYEQYF
TGTGCCAGCAGCTTAGTGGCAGCATCCTCCTACGAGCAGTACTTC
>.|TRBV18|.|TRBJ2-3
CASSPAERGRTDTQYF
TGTGCCAGCTCACCAGCGGAGAGGGGTCGCACAGATACGCAGTATTTT
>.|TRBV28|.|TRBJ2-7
CTSKRGTASLEQYF
TGTACCAGCAAGAGGGGAACCGCTTCCCTCGAGCAGTACTTC
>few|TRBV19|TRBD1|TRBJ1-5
CATRQGVVQPQHF
TGTGCCACAAGACAGGGGGTAGTGCAGCCCCAGCATTTT
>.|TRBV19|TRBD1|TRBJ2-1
CASSPGQGAFGQFF
TGTGCCAGTAGTCCCGGACAGGGGGCGTTCGGGCAGTTCTTC
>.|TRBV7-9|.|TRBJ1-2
CASSLEGRAYGYTF
TGTGCCAGCAGCTTAGAAGGGAGGGCCTATGGCTACACCTTC
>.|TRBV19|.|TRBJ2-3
CASSGGRTDTQYF
TGTGCCAGTAGTGGGGGGCGCACAGATACGCAGTATTTT
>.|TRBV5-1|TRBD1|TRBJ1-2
CASSFNRGQAYGYTF
TGCGCCAGCAGCTTTAACAGGGGGCAGGCCTATGGCTACACCTTC
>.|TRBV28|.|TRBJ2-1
CASRDPYNEQFF
TGTGCCAGCCGGGACCCTTACAATGAGCAGTTCTTC
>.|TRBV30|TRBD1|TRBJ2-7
CAWSDGTGGIDEQYF
TGTGCCTGGAGCGACGGGACAGGGGGAATAGACGAGCAGTACTTC
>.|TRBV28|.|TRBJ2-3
CASSSIPALYTQYF
TGTGCCAGCAGTTCAATACCAGCCTTGTATACGCAGTATTTT
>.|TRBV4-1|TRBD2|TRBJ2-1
CASSPTSGIALNEQFF
TGCGCCAGCAGCCCGACTAGCGGGATAGCATTAAATGAGCAGTTCTTC
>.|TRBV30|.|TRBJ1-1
CAWSVPFVSEAFF
TGTGCCTGGAGTGTACCGTTTGTATCTGAAGCTTTCTTT
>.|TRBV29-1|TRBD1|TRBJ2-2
CSVVKADRGRTGELFF
TGCAGCGTTGTGAAAGCAGACAGGGGGCGCACCGGGGAGCTGTTTTTT
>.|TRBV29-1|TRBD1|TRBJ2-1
CSVETGVSSYNEQFF
TGCAGCGTTGAAACAGGGGTTAGCTCCTACAATGAGCAGTTCTTC
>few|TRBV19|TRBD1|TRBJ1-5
CATRGSSGTANQPQHF
TGTGCCACCAGGGGCTCCTCCGGGACAGCAAATCAGCCCCAGCATTTT
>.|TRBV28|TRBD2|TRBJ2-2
CASSYSTGGPHNTGELFF
TGTGCCAGCAGTTATTCTACGGGAGGGCCCCACAACACCGGGGAGCTGTTTTTT
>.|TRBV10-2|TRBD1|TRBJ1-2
CASWDRRYGYTF
TGCGCCAGCTGGGACAGGCGTTATGGCTACACCTTC
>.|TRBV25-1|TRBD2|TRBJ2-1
CASSSGRHNEQFF
TGTGCCAGCAGTAGCGGGAGGCACAATGAGCAGTTCTTC
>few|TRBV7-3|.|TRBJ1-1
CASSLRGATEAFF
TGTGCCAGCAGCTTAAGGGGAGCCACTGAAGCTTTCTTT
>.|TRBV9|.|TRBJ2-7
CASSVAGAAYEQYF
TGTGCCAGCAGCGTAGCTGGGGCGGCCTACGAGCAGTACTTC
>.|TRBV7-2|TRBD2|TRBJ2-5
CASSLATGGLAEETQYF
TGTGCCAGCAGCTTAGCAACCGGGGGACTAGCGGAAGAGACCCAGTACTTC
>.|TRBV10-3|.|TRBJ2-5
CAISESSAEQETQYF
TGTGCCATCAGTGAGTCAAGCGCCGAACAAGAGACCCAGTACTTC
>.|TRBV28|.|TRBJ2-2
CAAQGGGNTGELFF
TGTGCCGCCCAGGGGGGGGGTAACACCGGGGAGCTGTTTTTT
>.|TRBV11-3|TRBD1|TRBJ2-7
CASSQRTGSVYEQYF
TGTGCCAGCAGCCAACGGACAGGGAGCGTCTACGAGCAGTACTTC
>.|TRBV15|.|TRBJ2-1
CATSSSSGPYNEQFF
TGTGCCACCAGCTCCTCCAGCGGACCCTACAATGAGCAGTTCTTC
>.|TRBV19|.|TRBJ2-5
CASSIVSAGRETQYF
TGTGCCAGTAGTATAGTAAGCGCGGGAAGGGAGACCCAGTACTTC
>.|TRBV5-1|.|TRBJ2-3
CASSPGRLTGTDTQYF
TGCGCCAGCAGCCCTGGACGGCTTACTGGCACAGATACGCAGTATTTT
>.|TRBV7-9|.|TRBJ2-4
CASSLARGEGSRNIQYF
TGTGCCAGCAGCTTAGCGCGCGGAGAGGGTTCGAGAAACATTCAGTACTTC
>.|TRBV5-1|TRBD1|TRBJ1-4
CASSLATGDEKLFF
TGCGCCAGCAGCTTGGCAACAGGGGATGAAAAACTGTTTTTT
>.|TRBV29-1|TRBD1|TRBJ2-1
CSVVGQGGNEQFF
TGCAGCGTTGTGGGACAGGGAGGCAATGAGCAGTTCTTC
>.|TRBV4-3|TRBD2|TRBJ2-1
CASSQDRSGSSNNEQFF
TGCGCCAGCAGCCAAGATCGGAGCGGGAGTAGCAACAATGAGCAGTTCTTC
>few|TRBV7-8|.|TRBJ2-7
CASSGTEGYEQYF
TGTGCCAGCAGCGGCACTGAGGGCTACGAGCAGTACTTC
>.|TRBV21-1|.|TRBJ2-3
CASSNWTSSSDTQYF
TGTGCCAGCAGCAACTGGACTAGTTCGTCGGATACGCAGTATTTT
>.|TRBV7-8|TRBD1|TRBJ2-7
CASSLAGQGAAHYEQYF
TGTGCCAGCAGCTTAGCGGGACAGGGGGCGGCCCACTACGAGCAGTACTTC
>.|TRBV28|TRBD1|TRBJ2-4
CASRTGNIQYF
TGTGCCAGCAGGACAGGGAACATTCAGTACTTC
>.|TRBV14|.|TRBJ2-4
CASSQRTVKNIQYF
TGTGCCAGCAGCCAGAGGACGGTAAAAAACATTCAGTACTTC
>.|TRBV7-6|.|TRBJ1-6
CASSLAETKYNSPLHF
TGTGCCAGCAGCTTAGCAGAGACAAAGTATAATTCACCCCTCCACTTT
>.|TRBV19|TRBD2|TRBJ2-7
CASSTGLAGAPNEQYF
TGTGCCAGTAGTACCGGACTAGCGGGAGCCCCCAACGAGCAGTACTTC
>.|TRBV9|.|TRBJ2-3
CASSVGVGGARTDTQYF
TGTGCCAGCAGCGTAGGGGTAGGGGGAGCGCGCACAGATACGCAGTATTTT
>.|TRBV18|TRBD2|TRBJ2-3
CASSLLAGGSTDTQYF
TGTGCCAGCTCCCTTCTAGCGGGAGGCAGCACAGATACGCAGTATTTT
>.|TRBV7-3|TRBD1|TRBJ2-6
CASSVTGGRSGANVLTF
TGTGCCAGCAGCGTGACAGGGGGTCGCTCTGGGGCCAACGTCCTGACTTTC
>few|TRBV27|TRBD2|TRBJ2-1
CASSSIDLRTSGRAASYNEQFF
TGTGCCAGCAGTTCAATTGATCTGAGGACTAGCGGGAGGGCCGCATCCTACAATGAGCAGTTCTTC
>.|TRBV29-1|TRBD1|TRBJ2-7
CSVTGVDYEQYF
TGCAGCGTGACAGGGGTCGACTACGAGCAGTACTTC
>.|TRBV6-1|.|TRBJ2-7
CASRDSYEQYF
TGTGCCAGCAGAGACAGTTACGAGCAGTACTTC
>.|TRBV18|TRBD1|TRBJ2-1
CASSQSTGDNEQFF
TGTGCCAGCTCACAGTCTACAGGGGACAATGAGCAGTTCTTC
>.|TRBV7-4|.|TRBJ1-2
CASSSRRDGYGYTF
TGTGCCAGCAGCTCCCGACGGGACGGCTATGGCTACACCTTC
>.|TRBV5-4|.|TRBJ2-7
CASSLGGSPLEQYF
TGTGCCAGCAGCTTGGGGGGCAGCCCCTTGGAGCAGTACTTC
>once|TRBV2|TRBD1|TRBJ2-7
CASRFGQVSYEQYF
TGTGCCAGCAGGTTCGGACAGGTCTCCTACGAGCAGTACTTC
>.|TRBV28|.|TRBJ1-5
CASSFQEVHQPQHF
TGTGCCAGCAGTTTTCAGGAGGTCCATCAGCCCCAGCATTTT
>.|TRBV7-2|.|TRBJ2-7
CASSLTGYYEQYF
TGTGCCAGCAGCTTAACAGGGTACTACGAGCAGTACTTC
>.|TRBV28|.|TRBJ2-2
CASRQGSRNTGELFF
TGTGCCAGCAGACAGGGTAGCCGGAACACCGGGGAGCTGTTTTTT